This T cell receptor beta chain was observed in a study of shared clonotypes between healthy human individuals. Study as a whole: Per donor, three plates held CD4 naive cells, three held CD4 memory, two held CD8 naive and one held CD8 memory.

Assay used: immunoSEQ multiplex PCR; TCRdb lists only in-frame clones, some missing. Among over 2 million clones listed, approximately 95% were seen once. CD8 cells regarded as naive lacked CD45RO, were positively chosen for CCR7, and omitted terminally differentiated effector memory CD45RA+ cells. The V end was cut by 5 bases, the J end by 6 bases, with 14 bases between. The germline V gene has CDR1 PRHDT and CDR2 FYEKMQ (reference sequence). The CDR3 is made up of 14 amino acids. What was sequenced was naive CD8+ T cells sorted from blood. This receptor was identified in a man aged 18 to 30 in good health. The rearrangement uses TRBV13 and TRBJ2-1; D is undetermined. The CDR3 loop reads CASSPRTAGNEQFF. The DNA of the CDR3 is TGTGCCAGCAGCCCCCGCACAGCAGGCAATGAGCAGTTCTTC.